Described below is a single TCR beta chain sequence and its context. The data stem from a study of cytomegalovirus exposure and HLA in healthy donors. 60 Vbeta and 13 Jbeta primers were used in PCR. Original processing notes: Later work found 65 million to 100 million unique TCR beta chains, with 9.5 million to 12 million shared. The assay was immunoSEQ multiplex PCR, and TCRdb's table has in-frame clones only and misses some. D and trimming were read from the DNA, whereas the V and J calls and clone size are those reported in that table. The data contain 100,000 to 150,000 clones, roughly 78% of them singletons. The CDR3 sequence is 17 residues long. The V gene's germline CDR1 is LNHDA and CDR2 SQIVND (reference sequence). V lost 3 bases and J 0 bases, leaving 14 bases between the germline ends.

The TCR was taken from a young man in good health and CMV-seropositive. Sequencing was carried out using PBMCs. The chain uses TRBV19 and TRBJ2-2; D is perhaps TRBD1 (5 bases). CDR3 nucleotides: TGTGCCAGTAGTATCTCTATGGGGCATTCGAACACCGGGGAGCTGTTTTTT. Translation: CASSISMGHSNTGELFF.